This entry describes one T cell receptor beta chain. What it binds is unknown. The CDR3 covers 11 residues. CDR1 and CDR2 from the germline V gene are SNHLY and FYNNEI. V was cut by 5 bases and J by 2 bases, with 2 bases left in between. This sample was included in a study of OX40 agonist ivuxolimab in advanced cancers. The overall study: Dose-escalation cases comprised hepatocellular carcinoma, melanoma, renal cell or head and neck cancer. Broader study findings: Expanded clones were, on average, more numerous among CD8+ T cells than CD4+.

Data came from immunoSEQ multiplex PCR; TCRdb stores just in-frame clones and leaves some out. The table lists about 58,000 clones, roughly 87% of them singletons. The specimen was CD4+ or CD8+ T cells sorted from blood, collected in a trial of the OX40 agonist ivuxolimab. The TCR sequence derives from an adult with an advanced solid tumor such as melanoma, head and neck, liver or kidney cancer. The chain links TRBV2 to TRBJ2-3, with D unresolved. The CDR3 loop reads CASSTTDTQYF. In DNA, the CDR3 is TGTGCCAGCAGTACCACAGATACGCAGTATTTT.